This record covers a single T cell receptor beta chain. This sample is part of a study of shared clonotypes between healthy human individuals. Overall study: Samples came from a couple of female and a few male donors aged 18 to 49.

Every contributor of samples was a Caucasian grown-up residing in Nashville, Tennessee. Repertoires were generated with immunoSEQ multiplex PCR, while TCRdb's copy carries only in-frame clones and drops some. The profile covers about 2,500,000 clones, with just over 90% appearing a single time and around 0.15% taken by the ten largest. This CDR3 is 17 amino acids long. Unmatched junction bases numbered 7, after V lost 1 base and J lost 0 bases. The germline CDR1 and CDR2 sequences are SEHNR and FQNEAQ (reference sequence). The sequencing input was naive CD4+ T cells sorted from blood. Regarding subset: CD45RA+ positively selected. This clonotype was sampled from a man aged 18-30 years in good health. V and J are TRBV7-9 and TRBJ2-3; 7 nucleotides agree with TRBD2. The CDR3 DNA reads as TGTGCCAGCAGCTTAGGAAGTCTAGCGGTTAGCACAGATACGCAGTATTTT. Amino acid sequence: CASSLGSLAVSTDTQYF.